The 11 T cell receptor beta chains listed next were all sequenced from one sample in a study of blood T cell repertoires in COVID-19. The data were produced by immunoSEQ multiplex PCR, yet TCRdb's version contains in-frame clones alone and is incomplete. The data hold approximately 160,000 clones, with 80% to 90% observed a single time. Sequencing was performed on peripheral blood. The receptors shown here come from a woman aged 45 to 65 in a cohort sampled during active or convalescent COVID-19.

The V gene is TRBV18, the J gene TRBJ1-4; 7 nucleotides match TRBD1. The length of the CDR3 is 14 residues. J was trimmed by 7 bases and V by 4 bases; bases with no gene match: 6. Germline V gives CDR1 KGHSH, CDR2 LQKENI. CDR3 amino acids: CASSLRQGSEKLFF. The CDR3 DNA follows: TGTGCCAGCTCACTTCGACAGGGTAGTGAAAAACTGTTTTTT.

This chain uses TRBV11-3 with TRBJ1-6; D is undetermined. V was shortened by 2 bases and J by 6 bases, with 5 bases between the two germline ends. Germline V gene lookup returns CDR1 SGHNT and CDR2 YENEEA. The CDR3 runs 13 residues. The CDR3 protein is CASSLRSNSPLHF. The CDR3 DNA follows: TGTGCCAGCAGCTTACGTTCTAATTCACCCCTCCACTTT.

CDR3 nucleotides: TGTGCCAGCAGCGTAGTCCCCGAGGGAGCGGGGAAATACAATGAGCAGTTCTTC. Translated: CASSVVPEGAGKYNEQFF. The chain carries TRBV9 and TRBJ2-1; TRBD2 agrees at 7 bases. Looked up from germline, CDR1 is SGDLS and CDR2 is YYNGEE. V was clipped by 0 bases and J by 4 bases; unmatched bases: 13. CDR3 length equals 18 residues.

This chain uses TRBV5-1 with TRBJ2-3; TRBD2 agrees at 13 bases. This CDR3 is 19 amino acids long. V shed 0 bases, J shed 1 base, and the junction held 8 bases outside the gene matches. CDR1 and CDR2 from the germline V gene are SGHRS and YFSETQ. The CDR3 protein is CASSLAGTSGITRTDTQYF. Written as DNA, the CDR3 is TGCGCCAGCAGCTTGGCCGGGACTAGCGGGATTACTCGCACAGATACGCAGTATTTT.

CDR3 coding DNA: TGCAGTGCTAGTTTGCAGGGATACGAGCAGTACTTC. It is translated as CSASLQGYEQYF. The genes are TRBV20-1 and TRBJ2-7; possible D gene TRBD1, 5 bases. The CDR3 runs to 12 residues. V was clipped by 3 bases and J by 4 bases, with 10 bases between them. In germline, CDR1 is DFQATT, CDR2 SNEGSKA (reference sequence).

This clone has only one observation. V usage is TRBV10-3 and J usage is TRBJ2-4; 10 bases are shared with TRBD2. There are 16 residues in the CDR3. With V trimmed by 0 bases and J by 1 base, 0 bases remained unmatched. Germline V gene data show CDR1 as ENHRY and CDR2 as SYGVKD. This chain's CDR3 is CAISESSGGAKNIQYF. CDR3 DNA sequence: TGTGCCATCAGTGAGTCTAGCGGGGGGGCCAAAAACATTCAGTACTTC.

This clone was detected only once. V gene TRBV3-1 (or the pseudogene TRBV3-2) combines with J gene TRBJ1-1; perhaps TRBD1 as D (6 bases). With 5 bases removed from V and 2 bases from J, the gap between germline ends came to 9 bases. Looked up from germline, CDR1 is LGHDT and CDR2 is YNNKEL (reference sequence). CDR3 size: 13 residues. In DNA, the CDR3 is TGTGCCAGCAGCTCACAGGGTAACACTGAAGCTTTCTTT. Protein sequence: CASSSQGNTEAFF.

A few counts support this clone. V usage is TRBV29-1 and J usage is TRBJ1-4; 7 bases are shared with TRBD1. Per the germline V gene, CDR1 is SQVTM and CDR2 is ANQGSEA. Trimming removed 3 bases from V and 8 bases from J; junction bases left unmatched: 6. The CDR3 has 13 amino acids. DNA of the CDR3: TGCAGCGTTGAGTCGGGACAGACAGAAAAACTGTTTTTT. Protein sequence: CSVESGQTEKLFF. Combining the CDR3 with reference TRBV29-1 and TRBJ1-4 gives the whole variable domain SAVISQKPSRDICQRGTSLTIQCQVDSQVTMMFWYRQQPGQSLTLIATANQGSEATYESGFVIDKFPISRPNLTFSTLTVSNMSPEDSSIYLCSVESGQTEKLFFGSGTQLSVL.

The chain carries TRBV3-1 (or the pseudogene TRBV3-2) and TRBJ1-6, with no clear D. V was trimmed by 1 base and J by 0 bases, leaving 4 bases between them. Germline V gene sequence: CDR1 LGHDT, CDR2 YNNKEL (reference sequence). This CDR3 has 15 residues. Written as DNA, the CDR3 is TGTGCCAGCAGCCAAGGGAGCTCCTATAATTCACCCCTCCACTTT. Protein product: CASSQGSSYNSPLHF.

The chain employs TRBV5-1 and TRBJ1-2; no clear D. Germline CDR1 SGHRS, CDR2 YFSETQ. The length of the CDR3 is 13 residues. Trimming took off 0 bases at V and 3 bases at J, with 6 bases between the two ends. CDR3 nucleotides: TGCGCCAGCAGCTTGGACAGCTACTATGGCTACACCTTC. Its translation is CASSLDSYYGYTF.

This clone appeared many times. J is TRBJ1-2 and V is TRBV12-5; 12 bases fit TRBD1. Germline V CDR1 and CDR2: LGHNT, FRNRAP. This CDR3 has 17 amino acids. With 4 bases clipped from V and 7 bases from J, the junction kept 13 bases outside the gene matches. This CDR3 reads CASGWKNEGQGAPGYTF. The CDR3 coding sequence is TGTGCTAGTGGTTGGAAAAACGAGGGACAGGGGGCGCCTGGCTACACCTTC.